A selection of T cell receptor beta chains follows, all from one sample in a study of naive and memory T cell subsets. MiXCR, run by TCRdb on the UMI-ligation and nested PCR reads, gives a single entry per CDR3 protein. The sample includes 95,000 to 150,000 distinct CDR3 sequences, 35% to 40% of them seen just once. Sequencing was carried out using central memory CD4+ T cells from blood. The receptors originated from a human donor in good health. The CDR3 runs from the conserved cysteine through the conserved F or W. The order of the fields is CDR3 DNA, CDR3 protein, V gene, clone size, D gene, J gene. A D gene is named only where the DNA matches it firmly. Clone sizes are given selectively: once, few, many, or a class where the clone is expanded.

cdr3_nt: TGTGCCAGCAGCTTACCTAGCGGGTTCAGGGTTCCAGATACGCAGTATTTT
cdr3_aa: CASSLPSGFRVPDTQYF
v_call: TRBV13
clone_size: few
d_call: TRBD2
j_call: TRBJ2-3

cdr3_nt: TGTGCCAGCAGTTTATGGGGACAGGGGGCAGGGGAAAAACTGTTTTTT
cdr3_aa: CASSLWGQGAGEKLFF
v_call: TRBV28
clone_size: .
d_call: TRBD1
j_call: TRBJ1-4

cdr3_nt: TGCGCCAGCAGCTCATTCGGACTAGCGGGGACCTACAATGAGCAGTTCTTC
cdr3_aa: CASSSFGLAGTYNEQFF
v_call: TRBV5-1
clone_size: .
d_call: TRBD2
j_call: TRBJ2-1

cdr3_nt: TGTGCCTGGAGTATTGGCCCGGGACAGTGGGATCAAGAGACCCAGTACTTC
cdr3_aa: CAWSIGPGQWDQETQYF
v_call: TRBV30
clone_size: few
d_call: TRBD1
j_call: TRBJ2-5

cdr3_nt: TGTGCCAGCAGCTTGGGACAGGGGGCTAGGTTCTTC
cdr3_aa: CASSLGQGARFF
v_call: TRBV7-9
clone_size: .
d_call: TRBD1
j_call: TRBJ2-1

cdr3_nt: TGTGCCAGCAGTTCCTGGGGGGGTCGCATGGGCAATCAGCCCCAGCATTTT
cdr3_aa: CASSSWGGRMGNQPQHF
v_call: TRBV27
clone_size: .
d_call: .
j_call: TRBJ1-5

cdr3_nt: TGCAGCGCCGACAGGGAAGACACCGGGGAGCTGTTTTTT
cdr3_aa: CSADREDTGELFF
v_call: TRBV29-1
clone_size: many
d_call: TRBD1
j_call: TRBJ2-2

cdr3_nt: TGTGCCAGCAGGGGGCAAACGGGTGAGCAGTTCTTC
cdr3_aa: CASRGQTGEQFF
v_call: TRBV25-1
clone_size: few
d_call: .
j_call: TRBJ2-1

cdr3_nt: TGTGCCAGCAGCTTACGAGGGGACAGACGCTACGAGCAGTACTTC
cdr3_aa: CASSLRGDRRYEQYF
v_call: TRBV7-2
clone_size: .
d_call: TRBD1
j_call: TRBJ2-7

cdr3_nt: TGCGCCAGCAGCCAACGGGACAGCTTCTACGAGCAGTACTTC
cdr3_aa: CASSQRDSFYEQYF
v_call: TRBV4-1
clone_size: few
d_call: TRBD1
j_call: TRBJ2-7